This TCR beta chain stems from a study of blood T cells in healthy people across ages. Study outcomes and limitations: Researchers report that TCR beta diversity correlated strongly with naive T cell percentage. Those diversity estimates obtained from one million T cells were thought to be underestimates.

About this clonotype itself: Its cognate antigen is unknown.

Donors ranged from roughly 6 to 95 years old and were healthy Caucasians in Russia. Donors each provided ten milliliters of peripheral blood. Between the trimmed V and J ends, which lost 6 bases and 3 bases, there was a span of 11 bases. This CDR3 is built from 13 residues. For the second PCR, which ran for about 7 to 11 cycles, a sample-barcoded 5' primer and a J-beta primer mix were used. TCRdb redid the calling of the 5' RACE reads with MiXCR, one entry per CDR3 protein. The sample includes approximately 360,000 distinct CDR3 sequences, 52% of them seen just once. The sequence was collected from a man in his sixties in good health. V and J are TRBV12-3 or TRBV12-4 and TRBJ1-2; D is unclear. The material sequenced was blood. The CDR3 loop is CASSPREDYGYTF. The CDR3 DNA reads as TGTGCCAGCAGCCCAAGGGAAGACTATGGCTACACCTTC.